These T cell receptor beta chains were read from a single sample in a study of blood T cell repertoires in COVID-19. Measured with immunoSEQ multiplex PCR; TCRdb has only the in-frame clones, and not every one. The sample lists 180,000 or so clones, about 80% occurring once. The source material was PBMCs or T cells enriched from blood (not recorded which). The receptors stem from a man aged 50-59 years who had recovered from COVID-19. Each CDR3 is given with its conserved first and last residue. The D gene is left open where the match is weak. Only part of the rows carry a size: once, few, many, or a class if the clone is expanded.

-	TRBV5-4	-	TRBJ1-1	CASSGGQFVSTEAFF	TGTGCCAGCAGCGGAGGACAGTTTGTCTCCACTGAAGCTTTCTTT
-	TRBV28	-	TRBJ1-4	CASTLGPTGYNEKLFF	TGTGCCAGCACCCTGGGGCCTACAGGATACAATGAAAAACTGTTTTTT
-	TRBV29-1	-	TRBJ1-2	CSVELVGARYGYTF	TGCAGCGTTGAATTGGTGGGGGCGAGGTATGGCTACACCTTC
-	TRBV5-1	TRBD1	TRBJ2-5	CASSLGTGGETQYF	TGCGCCAGCAGCTTGGGGACAGGGGGAGAGACCCAGTACTTC
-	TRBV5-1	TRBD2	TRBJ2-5	CASSYGLVQETQYF	TGCGCCAGCAGCTACGGACTAGTCCAAGAGACCCAGTACTTC
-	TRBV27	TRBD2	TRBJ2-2	CASSIGVAGANTGELFF	TGTGCCAGCAGTATCGGGGTAGCGGGGGCGAACACCGGGGAGCTGTTTTTT
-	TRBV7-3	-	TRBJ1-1	CASSSQWNTEAFF	TGTGCCAGCAGTTCACAATGGAACACTGAAGCTTTCTTT
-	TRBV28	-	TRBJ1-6	CASSSLTRGLGSYNSPLHF	TGTGCCAGCAGTTCTCTGACGCGGGGGCTTGGCTCCTATAATTCACCCCTCCACTTT
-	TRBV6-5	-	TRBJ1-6	CASAEAYNSPLHF	TGTGCCAGCGCGGAGGCATATAATTCACCCCTCCACTTT
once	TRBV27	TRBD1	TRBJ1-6	CASSLGQANSPLHF	TGTGCCAGCAGTTTAGGACAGGCAAATTCACCCCTCCACTTT
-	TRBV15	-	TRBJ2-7	CATSRGPGAPDNEQYF	TGTGCCACCAGCAGAGGCCCGGGCGCCCCGGACAACGAGCAGTACTTC
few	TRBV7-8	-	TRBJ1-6	CASSQPPGIGSPLHF	TGTGCCAGCAGCCAACCTCCAGGGATAGGATCACCCCTCCACTTT
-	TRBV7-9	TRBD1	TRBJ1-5	CASSGGTANQPQHF	TGTGCCAGCAGTGGGGGGACAGCGAATCAGCCCCAGCATTTT
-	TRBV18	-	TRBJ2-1	CASSPIGQGTRNEQFF	TGTGCCAGCTCACCAATAGGGCAGGGGACACGCAATGAGCAGTTCTTC
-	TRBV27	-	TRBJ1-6	CASSGSGGGGSPLHF	TGTGCCAGCAGTGGATCGGGGGGAGGAGGATCACCCCTCCACTTT
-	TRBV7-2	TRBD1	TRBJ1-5	CASSGGTGNQPQHF	TGTGCCAGCAGCGGAGGGACAGGCAATCAGCCCCAGCATTTT
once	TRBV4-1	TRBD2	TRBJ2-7	CASSQVVPSGVLSYEQYF	TGCGCCAGCAGCCAAGTCGTTCCTAGCGGGGTACTCTCCTACGAGCAGTACTTC
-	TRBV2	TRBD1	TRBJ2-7	CASRGWGQGSHEQYF	TGTGCCAGCAGAGGGTGGGGACAGGGGTCCCACGAGCAGTACTTC